Following are 3 T cell receptor beta chains from one sample sequenced in a study of immune evolution from preneoplasia to lung adenocarcinoma. Method: immunoSEQ multiplex PCR; TCRdb's copy keeps in-frame clones and lacks some. The sample has 5,800 or so clones, approximately 85% seen once. Material: FFPE normal lung tissue adjacent to the tumor. The source is a person aged 45 to 69 with lung adenocarcinoma.

The V call is TRBV7-3, the J call TRBJ2-1; D is perhaps TRBD2 (5 bases). This CDR3 region has 13 residues. Germline CDR1 is SGHTA and CDR2 is FQGTGA. The V end was cut by 0 bases, the J end by 12 bases, with 12 bases between. The CDR3 DNA is TGTGCCAGCAGCTTAACGGGAGCCGCGGGGCAGTTCTTC. Amino acids: CASSLTGAAGQFF.

This rearrangement joins TRBV6-1 to TRBJ1-4, with TRBD1 as a possible D gene (6 bases). V dropped 7 bases and J dropped 3 bases, with 18 bases sitting between them. This CDR3 comprises 16 residues. Germline lookup yields CDR1 MNHNS and CDR2 SASEGT. This CDR3 reads CASIDPTGLANEKLFF. The CDR3 nucleotides are TGTGCCAGCATTGACCCTACAGGGTTGGCTAATGAAAAACTGTTTTTT.

The rearrangement links TRBV30 to TRBJ2-7; weak D call: TRBD2 (5 bases). Between the trimmed V and J ends, which lost 5 bases and 7 bases, there was a span of 15 bases. This CDR3 has 12 residues. Looked up from germline, CDR1 is GTSNPN and CDR2 is SVGIG (reference sequence). The DNA of the CDR3 is TGTGCCTGGGGCGGACTGACTTTTGAGCAGTACTTC. Translation gives CAWGGLTFEQYF.